This record covers a single T cell receptor (beta chain). The repertoire was sequenced with immunoSEQ multiplex PCR; TCRdb's copy has only in-frame clones and lacks some. Among around 190,000 clones listed, 70% to 90% were seen once. The data were taken from a study of blood T cell repertoires in COVID-19. Overall study context: Sites across the United States, Italy and Spain contributed samples from acute and convalescent COVID-19. PBMCs, B-cell-depleted T cells, or T cells were the source of the cDNA or gDNA that made up the material.

The CDR3 runs 19 residues. Germline-derived CDR1 and CDR2 are SGHRS and YFSETQ. With V trimmed by 0 bases and J by 0 bases, 8 bases remained unmatched. This TCR derives from a man aged 18 to 29 who had recovered from COVID-19. V is TRBV5-1 and J is TRBJ2-3; 12 nucleotides align to TRBD2. Sequencing was performed on peripheral blood. In DNA form, the CDR3 reads TGCGCCAGCAGCTTGGCTCTAGCGGGAGGGGTAACTAGCACAGATACGCAGTATTTT. The encoded protein is CASSLALAGGVTSTDTQYF.